Shown below are 11 T cell receptor beta chains from a single sample sequenced in a study of control samples from healthy donors and cancer patients. TCRdb's table, derived via immunoSEQ multiplex PCR, lists solely in-frame clones and lacks some. The table lists over 85,000 clones, 85% to 90% of them singletons. The sequenced material came from PBMCs. The receptor source for this set is a woman in her fifties or sixties with colorectal cancer.

The rearrangement joins TRBV10-1 to TRBJ2-1, with D tentatively TRBD2 (6 bases). Looked up from germline, CDR1 is WNHNN and CDR2 is SYGVQD (reference sequence). The germline V and J ends were trimmed by 2 bases and 4 bases, with 12 bases remaining between them. The CDR3 is 15 amino acids. The CDR3 sequence is CASSEPGAAYNEQFF. CDR3 sequence (DNA): TGCGCCAGCAGTGAGCCGGGAGCGGCTTACAATGAGCAGTTCTTC.

A single count supports this clone. The chain joins TRBV5-1 to TRBJ1-1, with D possibly being TRBD1 (5 bases). V was trimmed by 1 base and J by 1 base, leaving 11 bases between them. This CDR3 comprises 15 residues. From germline, CDR1 is SGHRS and CDR2 YFSETQ. The CDR3 DNA is TGCGCCAGCAGCTTGTTTGGACAAAAGAACACTGAAGCTTTCTTT. Translated, it gives CASSLFGQKNTEAFF.

The gene calls are TRBV4-1 and TRBJ1-6, with TRBD1 as a possible D gene (5 bases). V lost 4 bases to trimming and J lost 1 base, with 8 bases between them. This CDR3 has 15 amino acids. From germline, CDR1 is MGHRA and CDR2 YSYEKL. CDR3 sequence: CASSPGTSYNSPLHF. For the CDR3, the DNA is TGCGCCAGCAGCCCCGGGACGTCCTATAATTCACCCCTCCACTTT.

This clone has only one observation. The genes are TRBV7-9 and TRBJ1-2; D not certain. Germline V gives CDR1 SEHNR, CDR2 FQNEAQ (reference sequence). V was cut by 7 bases and J by 5 bases, with 17 bases left in between. CDR3 size: 14 residues. The CDR3 coding sequence is TGTGCCAGCACCCAAGCGGGAGCTGGGTATGGCTACACCTTC. Its protein is CASTQAGAGYGYTF.

The V gene is TRBV10-2, the J gene TRBJ2-1; 7 bases align to TRBD2. CDR3 length equals 15 residues. V shed 6 bases and J 1 base; nucleotides not matched to a gene: 6. The germline V gene has CDR1 WSHSY and CDR2 SAAADI. The CDR3 DNA reads as TGCGCCAGCAGGGGGGACTACTATTCCTACAATGAGCAGTTCTTC. As protein: CASRGDYYSYNEQFF.

The J gene is TRBJ2-4, the V gene TRBV24-1, with 12 bases identical to TRBD1. The V gene's germline CDR1 is KGHDR and CDR2 SFDVKD. V lost 4 bases to trimming and J lost 8 bases; unmatched junction nucleotides: 5. The CDR3 covers 15 residues. CDR3 sequence (DNA): TGTGCCACCAGTGACCCGGGACAGGGGGCTGACATTCAGTACTTC. This encodes CATSDPGQGADIQYF.

For the CDR3, the DNA is TGTGCCAGCAGTTCTAAAACCCGGTTCCCTTCTTACGAGCAGTACGTC. Translating gives CASSSKTRFPSYEQYV. This chain joins TRBV28 and TRBJ2-7, with unresolved D. With 4 bases removed from V and 4 bases from J, the gap between germline ends came to 20 bases. Germline V gives CDR1 MDHEN, CDR2 SYDVKM. This CDR3 is 16 amino acids long.

A single count supports this clone. CDR3 sequence (DNA): TGTGCCAGCAGGGGGGAGCTTGCTAATTCACCCCTCCACTTT. Its protein product is CASRGELANSPLHF. V and J are TRBV28 and TRBJ1-6; tentative D call: TRBD1 (5 bases). Trimming removed 6 bases at V and 6 bases at J, with 12 bases between. The CDR3 has 14 amino acids. CDR1 is MDHEN and CDR2 is SYDVKM in the germline V gene.

The V and J genes are TRBV9 and TRBJ1-6; no reliable D call. The CDR3 totals 13 residues. Trimming shortened V by 0 bases and J by 6 bases, and 4 bases separated the two germline ends. Germline values: CDR1 SGDLS, CDR2 YYNGEE. CDR3 sequence: CASSVGGNSPLHF. As DNA, the CDR3 is TGTGCCAGCAGCGTAGGAGGTAATTCACCCCTCCACTTT.

In its sample, this clone was seen once. CDR3 DNA sequence: TGCGCCAGCAGCCCAGGGACAGAGGGTATGGGCGGGGAGCTGTTTTTT. Protein sequence: CASSPGTEGMGGELFF. J is TRBJ2-2 and V is TRBV5-1; 7 bases map to TRBD1. The CDR3 loop spans 16 amino acids. Germline V gene data show CDR1 as SGHRS and CDR2 as YFSETQ. The V gene end was trimmed by 4 bases and the J gene end by 7 bases; junction bases not matched to a gene: 13.

The V call is TRBV19, the J call TRBJ2-3; D is possibly TRBD1 (6 bases). The V end was cut by 3 bases, the J end by 4 bases, with 14 bases between. The CDR3 has 15 residues. From germline, CDR1 is LNHDA and CDR2 SQIVND (reference sequence). The CDR3 DNA follows: TGTGCCAGTAGTATCTTACAGGGTGGTTCAGATACGCAGTATTTT. Protein sequence: CASSILQGGSDTQYF. The complete variable domain, with remaining parts taken from reference TRBV19 and TRBJ2-3, reads DGGITQSPKYLFRKEGQNVTLSCEQNLNHDAMYWYRQDPGQGLRLIYYSQIVNDFQKGDIAEGYSVSREKKESFPLTVTSAQKNPTAFYLCASSILQGGSDTQYFGPGTRLTVL.